This is a list of T cell receptor beta chains from one sample in a study of identical twins. TCRdb analysed the 5' RACE reads with MiXCR anew, one entry per CDR3 protein. The data show approximately 500,000 distinct CDR3 sequences, 12% to 15% seen once. These same records also appear under a second study, on yellow fever vaccine responses in identical twins.

Sequencing was carried out using CD4+ T cells sorted from blood. The origin of the receptors is a young woman in good health. Each CDR3 is given with its conserved first and last residue. D genes are given only for firm matches. Not all rows give a size; the values are once, few, many and, for expanded clones, a class.

D gene: TRBD1
J gene: TRBJ2-3
V gene: TRBV28
clone size: .
CDR3 length: 14
CDR3 protein: CASKKDRAADTQYF
CDR3 DNA: TGTGCCAGCAAAAAGGACAGGGCCGCAGATACGCAGTATTTT

D gene: .
J gene: TRBJ1-6
V gene: TRBV9
clone size: few
CDR3 length: 14
CDR3 protein: CASSNGNLNSPLHF
CDR3 DNA: TGTGCCAGCAGCAACGGGAATCTTAATTCACCCCTCCACTTT

D gene: TRBD2
J gene: TRBJ2-2
V gene: TRBV12-3/TRBV12-4
clone size: few
CDR3 length: 18
CDR3 protein: CASRHGTSGGGYTGELFF
CDR3 DNA: TGTGCCAGCAGACACGGGACTAGCGGGGGCGGGTACACCGGGGAGCTGTTTTTT

D gene: TRBD2
J gene: TRBJ2-7
V gene: TRBV12-3/TRBV12-4
clone size: few
CDR3 length: 16
CDR3 protein: CASSPLSGRLSYEQYF
CDR3 DNA: TGTGCCAGCAGTCCCCTGAGCGGGAGGTTGTCCTACGAGCAGTACTTC

D gene: .
J gene: TRBJ2-2
V gene: TRBV20-1
clone size: few
CDR3 length: 11
CDR3 protein: CSAPRTGELFF
CDR3 DNA: TGCAGTGCCCCCCGCACCGGGGAGCTGTTTTTT

D gene: TRBD2
J gene: TRBJ2-1
V gene: TRBV7-7
clone size: few
CDR3 length: 15
CDR3 protein: CASSEREGGYNEQFF
CDR3 DNA: TGTGCCAGCAGCGAACGGGAGGGGGGGTACAATGAGCAGTTCTTC

D gene: .
J gene: TRBJ2-1
V gene: TRBV7-6
clone size: .
CDR3 length: 15
CDR3 protein: CASSLDGTSYNEQFF
CDR3 DNA: TGTGCCAGCAGCTTAGACGGGACAAGCTACAATGAGCAGTTCTTC

D gene: .
J gene: TRBJ2-4
V gene: TRBV28
clone size: .
CDR3 length: 14
CDR3 protein: CASTVASAKNIQYF
CDR3 DNA: TGTGCCAGCACCGTAGCGTCAGCCAAAAACATTCAGTACTTC

D gene: TRBD2
J gene: TRBJ2-3
V gene: TRBV5-1
clone size: .
CDR3 length: 19
CDR3 protein: CASSLGAGSYLTHTDTQYF
CDR3 DNA: TGCGCCAGCAGCTTGGGAGCGGGATCATACCTCACACACACAGATACGCAGTATTTT

D gene: .
J gene: TRBJ1-5
V gene: TRBV15
clone size: few
CDR3 length: 12
CDR3 protein: CATSTGDQPQHF
CDR3 DNA: TGTGCCACCAGCACTGGGGATCAGCCCCAGCATTTT

D gene: .
J gene: TRBJ2-2
V gene: TRBV6-4
clone size: .
CDR3 length: 14
CDR3 protein: CASSDSVNTGELFF
CDR3 DNA: TGTGCCAGCAGTGACTCCGTGAACACCGGGGAGCTGTTTTTT

D gene: .
J gene: TRBJ2-3
V gene: TRBV6-5
clone size: few
CDR3 length: 15
CDR3 protein: CASSWSGPSTDTQYF
CDR3 DNA: TGTGCCAGCAGTTGGAGCGGTCCAAGCACAGATACGCAGTATTTT

D gene: TRBD2
J gene: TRBJ2-7
V gene: TRBV4-2
clone size: few
CDR3 length: 16
CDR3 protein: CASSHLAGGGSYEQYF
CDR3 DNA: TGTGCCAGCAGCCATCTGGCGGGGGGAGGCTCCTACGAGCAGTACTTC

D gene: TRBD1
J gene: TRBJ1-5
V gene: TRBV3-1
clone size: .
CDR3 length: 15
CDR3 protein: CASSQESGGDQPQHF
CDR3 DNA: TGTGCCAGCAGCCAAGAATCAGGGGGCGATCAGCCCCAGCATTTT